One T cell receptor (beta chain) is described in this entry. Generated by immunoSEQ multiplex PCR, the TCRdb table keeps only in-frame clones and is missing some. The sample comprises 80,000 to 95,000 clones, just over 90% of which are singletons, and 0.27% rests with the top ten. The CDR3 has 15 amino acids. The V gene end was trimmed by 6 bases and the J gene end by 1 base; junction bases not matched to a gene: 8. Per germline, CDR1 SGHAT and CDR2 FQNNGV. The data derive from a study of technical replicates of blood from a few donors. Sequenced sample: T cells isolated from PBMCs. V and J are TRBV11-2 and TRBJ1-1; 7 bases line up with TRBD1. This TCR derives from a human donor in good health. DNA for the CDR3: TGTGCCAGCAGACGTGACAGGGTCCCGAACACTGAAGCTTTCTTT. Translated, it gives CASRRDRVPNTEAFF.